This entry lists 15 T cell receptor beta chains sequenced from one sample in a study of blood T cell repertoires in COVID-19 (dated by TCRdb to 2020 to 2022). The library was produced with the immunoSEQ multiplex PCR assay. This immuneACCESS table, as held by TCRdb, lists in-frame sequences with V and J called but not all clones. Of the missing ones, under half trace to an unresolved V gene in checked studies; the others have no known cause. The sample table lists about 200,000 clones, approximately 90% of them with a count of one. 15% to 20% of the sample is taken by the ten largest. The sequencing sample was made of peripheral blood. These receptors originate from a man aged 50 to 60 with COVID-19, enrolled during active disease.

This clone was recorded once. J is TRBJ2-5 and V is TRBV28; TRBD1 matches at 11 bases. The CDR3 totals 15 residues. Trimming cost V 7 bases and J 4 bases; bases outside gene matches: 8. Germline V gene data show CDR1 as MDHEN and CDR2 as SYDVKM. The CDR3: CASTPAGQGVETQYF. CDR3 nucleotides: TGTGCCAGCACCCCCGCGGGACAGGGGGTAGAGACCCAGTACTTC.

The chain joins TRBV20-1 to TRBJ2-1; 8 bases match TRBD1. With 3 bases clipped from V and 8 bases from J, the junction kept 6 bases outside the gene matches. CDR3 size: 13 residues. Germline lookup yields CDR1 DFQATT and CDR2 SNEGSKA (reference sequence). For the CDR3, the DNA is TGCAGTGCTAGTATGGACAGGGAGCATGAGCAGTTCTTC. Translating gives CSASMDREHEQFF.

The V and J genes are TRBV29-1 and TRBJ2-7; maybe TRBD1 (5 bases). The CDR3 consists of 12 residues. Trimming cost V 7 bases and J 2 bases, with 12 bases left between them. Germline lookup yields CDR1 SQVTM and CDR2 ANQGSEA. The CDR3 sequence is CSASKGTYEQYF. As DNA, the CDR3 is TGCAGCGCAAGCAAGGGGACCTACGAGCAGTACTTC.

The count of this clone is one. V gene TRBV3-1 (or the pseudogene TRBV3-2) combines with J gene TRBJ2-7, with 10 bases aligning to TRBD2. CDR3 size: 15 residues. CDR1 is LGHDT, CDR2 YNNKEL, per germline (reference sequence). Trimming took 3 bases from V and 4 from J; bases not matched to a gene: 6. CDR3: CASSHSGLADYEQYF. Written as DNA, the CDR3 is TGTGCCAGCAGCCATAGCGGACTAGCGGATTACGAGCAGTACTTC.

The CDR3 nucleotides are TGTGCCAGCAGCCAGGGACAGGGGATCGGCTATGGCTACACCTTC. This codes for CASSQGQGIGYGYTF. The gene calls are TRBV9 and TRBJ1-2; 10 bases are shared with TRBD1. Germline assignment: CDR1 SGDLS and CDR2 YYNGEE. The V segment lost 4 bases and the J segment 4 bases; nucleotides outside the gene matches: 7. This CDR3 region has 15 residues.

This clone has just one count. The V call is TRBV19, the J call TRBJ2-2; possibly TRBD2 for D (6 bases). Trimming pared 0 bases from V and 1 base from J, leaving 9 bases between. Germline CDR1 is LNHDA and CDR2 is SQIVND (reference sequence). The CDR3 is made up of 16 amino acids. The CDR3 nucleotides read TGTGCCAGTAGTATAGAGAGCGGGTTGAACACCGGGGAGCTGTTTTTT. It codes for CASSIESGLNTGELFF.

V usage is TRBV2 and J usage is TRBJ2-7, with a possible D match to TRBD2 (5 bases). CDR3 length equals 14 residues. Trimming took off 4 bases at V and 6 bases at J, with 16 bases between the two ends. Germline V gene sequence: CDR1 SNHLY, CDR2 FYNNEI. In DNA form, the CDR3 reads TGTGCCAGCAGTGGCACTGCTGGGGAGTCCGAGCAGTACTTC. Protein product: CASSGTAGESEQYF.

Note on this clone: Compared with germline, one end of the junction differs, possibly owing to a read error. The rearrangement joins TRBV10-1 to TRBJ2-2; TRBD2 agrees at 7 bases. The germline gives CDR1 WNHNN, CDR2 SYGVQD (reference sequence). The CDR3 length is 16 residues. CDR3 amino acids: CATSLGAGTDTGELFF. The CDR3 coding sequence is TGCGCCACCAGTTTGGGAGCGGGGACTGACACCGGGGAGCTGTTTTTT.

This sequence joins TRBV15 and TRBJ2-1, with TRBD1 as a possible D gene (6 bases). Germline V lookup: CDR1 LNHNV, CDR2 YYDKDF (reference sequence). V lost 2 bases and J lost 4, with 15 bases in between. The CDR3 has 16 residues. CDR3 in DNA: TGTGCCACCAGCAGACCACAGGGAATTATGTACAATGAGCAGTTCTTC. Protein product: CATSRPQGIMYNEQFF.

The chain is built from TRBV7-8 and TRBJ1-3; possible D gene TRBD1, 6 bases. This CDR3 is 16 amino acids long. CDR1 is SGHVS and CDR2 is FQNEAQ in the germline V gene. V lost 1 base and J 0 bases, leaving 10 bases between the germline ends. The CDR3 region is CASSLVGADSGNTIYF. For the CDR3, the DNA is TGTGCCAGCAGCTTAGTGGGGGCCGACTCTGGAAACACCATATATTTT.

The gene calls are TRBV6-2 or TRBV6-3 and TRBJ2-3; possibly TRBD1 for D (6 bases). Trimming pared 5 bases from V and 2 bases from J, leaving 14 bases between. The CDR3 contains 15 residues. In germline, CDR1 is MNHEY, CDR2 SVGEGT. CDR3 protein: CASSDRRGYTDTQYF. The CDR3 DNA sequence: TGTGCCAGCAGTGACAGGCGCGGTTACACAGATACGCAGTATTTT.

The chain recombines TRBV9 with TRBJ2-1; 10 nucleotides align to TRBD2. The V segment lost 1 base and the J segment 0 bases; nucleotides outside the gene matches: 10. The CDR3 consists of 19 residues. Germline V gene lookup returns CDR1 SGDLS and CDR2 YYNGEE. The CDR3 bases are TGTGCCAGCAGCGTAAGTCCAGCGGGGGGGAAGAGCTCCTACAATGAGCAGTTCTTC. Its translation is CASSVSPAGGKSSYNEQFF.

V gene TRBV9 combines with J gene TRBJ2-5, with D possibly being TRBD1 (6 bases). The V gene's germline CDR1 is SGDLS and CDR2 YYNGEE. The CDR3 is made up of 13 amino acids. V lost 0 bases and J lost 4, with 7 bases in between. The CDR3 DNA sequence: TGTGCCAGCAGCGTAGAGGACAGAGAGACCCAGTACTTC. The encoded protein is CASSVEDRETQYF.

The genes are TRBV19 and TRBJ2-7, with a weak D call TRBD2 (6 bases). Germline loops: CDR1 LNHDA, CDR2 SQIVND (reference sequence). The CDR3 extends over 14 amino acids. Trimming shortened V by 7 bases and J by 0 bases, and 13 bases separated the two germline ends. CDR3 in amino acids: CASKDGSLSYEQYF. CDR3 DNA sequence: TGTGCCAGTAAGGACGGGAGCCTCTCCTACGAGCAGTACTTC.

The rearrangement links TRBV7-6 to TRBJ2-7; D possibly corresponds to TRBD2 (6 bases). The CDR3 covers 11 residues. Trimming removed 5 bases from V and 4 bases from J, with 6 bases in between. Per the germline V gene, CDR1 is SGHVS and CDR2 is FNYEAQ. This CDR3 is CASSREYEQYF. The CDR3 DNA reads TGTGCCAGCAGCCGGGAGTACGAGCAGTACTTC.